This TCR beta chain was captured in a study of T cell repertoires in cytomegalovirus infection. Study details: Public TCR beta signature analysis indicated the presence of both CMV infection and matching HLA type.

With regard to this clonotype: Its antigen is unidentified.

TCRdb passed the reads through MiXCR, listing each CDR3 protein once. The sample includes 100,000 to 150,000 distinct CDR3 sequences, roughly 32% of them seen just once. Germline CDR1 reads SGHVS; CDR2 reads FNYEAQ. V shed 5 bases and J 4 bases; nucleotides not matched to a gene: 17. This CDR3 is built from 17 residues. V usage is TRBV7-6 and J usage is TRBJ2-7; 7 bases are a match to TRBD1. The receptor was derived from a human donor in good health (CMV status not recorded). Some clones in this sample may be carry-over from other donors' samples. Sequenced material: CD8+ T cells from cultured PBMCs, taken from culture after CMV antigen stimulation. CDR3 nucleotide sequence: TGTGCCAGCAGCCCCCGGGTGGGACAGCGGCGGCCTTACGAGCAGTACTTC. This encodes CASSPRVGQRRPYEQYF.